The sequence of this T cell receptor (beta chain) was determined in a study of T-cell memory formation after mild COVID-19. General study findings and limits: A balance of CD4 and CD8 characterized clones contracting day 15 to 85, whereas later expanders leaned CD4+.

The CDR3 covers 14 residues. Trimming took 0 bases from V and 7 from J, leaving 15 bases between them. CDR1 and CDR2 from the germline V gene are GTSNPN and SVGIG (reference sequence). This clonotype was observed a handful of times. The antigen is not known. TCRdb re-called the 5' RACE reads through MiXCR, storing one row per CDR3 protein. The sample has 150,000 or so distinct CDR3 sequences, 25% seen once; the top ten hold roughly a quarter. What was sequenced was PBMCs or a T cell subset sorted from them (not recorded which). The chain links TRBV30 to TRBJ1-1, with D uncertain. The clonotype was recovered from an adult woman who had mild COVID-19 (a few samples of this study predate the infection). Cell type and time point are not known. In DNA form, the CDR3 reads TGTGCCTGGAGTGTACACGAAGGGCTCATTGAAGCTTTCTTT. Its protein is CAWSVHEGLIEAFF.